This T cell receptor (beta chain) was profiled in a study of blood T cell repertoires in COVID-19. Profiling relied on immunoSEQ multiplex PCR, and the TCRdb table lists in-frame clones only, not all of them. The table lists about 62,000 clones, 85% to 90% of them singletons. The ends lost 6 bases at V and 3 bases at J; junction bases unmatched: 7. Germline CDR1 is MDHEN and CDR2 is SYDVKM. This CDR3 contains 14 residues. The clonotype originates from a woman between 55 and 75 years old with COVID-19, enrolled during active disease. Sequencing was performed on peripheral blood. The chain carries TRBV28 and TRBJ2-7, with 8 bases aligning to TRBD1. In nucleotides, the CDR3 is TGTGCCAGCAGACTCGGGACAGGAGTCTACGAGCAGTACTTC. As protein: CASRLGTGVYEQYF.